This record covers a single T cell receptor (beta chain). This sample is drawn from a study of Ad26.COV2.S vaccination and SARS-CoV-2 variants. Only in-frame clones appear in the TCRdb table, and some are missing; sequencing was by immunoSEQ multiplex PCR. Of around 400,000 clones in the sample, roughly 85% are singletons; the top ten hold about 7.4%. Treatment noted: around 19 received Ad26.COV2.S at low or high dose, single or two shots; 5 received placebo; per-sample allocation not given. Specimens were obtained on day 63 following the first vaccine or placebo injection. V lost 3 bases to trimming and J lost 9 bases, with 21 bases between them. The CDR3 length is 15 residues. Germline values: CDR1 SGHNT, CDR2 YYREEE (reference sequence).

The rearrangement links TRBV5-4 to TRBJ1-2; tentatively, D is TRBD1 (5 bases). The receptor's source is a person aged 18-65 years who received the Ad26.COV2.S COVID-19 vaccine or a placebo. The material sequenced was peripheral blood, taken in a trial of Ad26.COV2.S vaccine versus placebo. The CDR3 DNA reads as TGTGCCAGCAGCTCGGGGTGGGGCGGGGGAGAGAGCTACACCTTC. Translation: CASSSGWGGGESYTF.